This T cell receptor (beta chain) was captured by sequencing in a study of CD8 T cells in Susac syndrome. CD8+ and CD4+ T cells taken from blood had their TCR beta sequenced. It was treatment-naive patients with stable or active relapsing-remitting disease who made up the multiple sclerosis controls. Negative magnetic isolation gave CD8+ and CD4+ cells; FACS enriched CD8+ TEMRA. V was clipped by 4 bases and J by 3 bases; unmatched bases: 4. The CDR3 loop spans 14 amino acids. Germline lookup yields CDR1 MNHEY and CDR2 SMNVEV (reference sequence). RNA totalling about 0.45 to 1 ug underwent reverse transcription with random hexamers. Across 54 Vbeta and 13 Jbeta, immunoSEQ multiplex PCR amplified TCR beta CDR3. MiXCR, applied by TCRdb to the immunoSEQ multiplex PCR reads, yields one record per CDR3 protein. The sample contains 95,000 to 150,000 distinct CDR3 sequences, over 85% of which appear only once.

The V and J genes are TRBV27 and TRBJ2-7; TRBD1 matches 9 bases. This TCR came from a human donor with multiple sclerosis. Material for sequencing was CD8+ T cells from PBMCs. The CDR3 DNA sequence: TGTGCCAGCAGTTACCGACAGGGGGGCTACGAGCAGTACTTC. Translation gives CASSYRQGGYEQYF.